This T cell receptor beta chain was recorded in a study of technical replicates of blood from a few donors. Sequencing used immunoSEQ multiplex PCR; TCRdb keeps in-frame clones, though not all of them. The table records around 69,000 clones, approximately 96% of them present only once. This CDR3 region has 16 residues. CDR1 and CDR2 from the germline V gene are MGHRA and YSYEKL. Trimming removed 1 base from V and 0 bases from J, with 10 bases in between. The chain employs TRBV4-1 and TRBJ1-3; the D is unclear. The source material was T cells isolated from PBMCs. The receptor comes from a human donor in good health. CDR3 sequence reads: CASSQAPGLSGNTIYF. The CDR3 region has the DNA TGCGCCAGCAGCCAAGCGCCAGGCCTCTCTGGAAACACCATATATTTT.